Listed below are T cell receptor beta chains from one sample, sequenced in a study of T cell responses to AZD1222 COVID-19 vaccine. Data came from immunoSEQ multiplex PCR; TCRdb stores just in-frame clones and leaves some out. Counted here are approximately 170,000 clones, 80% to 95% occurring once; the ten biggest clones make up 4.4%. Sequenced material: peripheral blood, taken on day 0 of AZD1222 vaccination. The origin of the receptors is an adult in good health. CDR3s include the opening cysteine and the closing phenylalanine or tryptophan.

j_call,v_call,cdr3_aa
TRBJ2-7,TRBV5-4,CASSLGGTSGSEQYF
TRBJ2-7,TRBV10-3,CAISESVDEQYF
TRBJ1-2,TRBV30,CAWTGRGRHYGYTF
TRBJ2-2,TRBV18,CASSPARGNTGELFF
TRBJ1-4,TRBV5-6,CASSGDRDKLFF
TRBJ2-5,TRBV7-9,CASSLAGGRLMSQYF
TRBJ2-1,TRBV9,CASSVVGLAGGNEQFF
TRBJ1-1,TRBV25-1,CASSRVNTEAFF
TRBJ2-1,TRBV4-1,CASSHLLGTSGRSYNEQFF
TRBJ2-7,TRBV13,CASSLAGPGEQYF
TRBJ2-5,TRBV3-1/TRBV3-2,CASSHGGTGNKETQYF
TRBJ2-5,TRBV5-4,CASSAKTSGQETQYF
TRBJ1-1,TRBV21-1,CASSSGTGGNTEAFF
TRBJ1-3,TRBV28,CASSLPRGSGNTIYF
TRBJ1-3,TRBV6-5,CASSPRGDGNTIYF
TRBJ2-1,TRBV18,CASSLQLGGTHNNEQFF
TRBJ1-6,TRBV30,CAWSVPGTAYNSPLHF
TRBJ2-7,TRBV10-2,CASSEGWPYEQYF
TRBJ1-2,TRBV27,CASSLSPLKNRGLHYGYTF
TRBJ1-3,TRBV4-2,CASSLGTVTDSGNTIYF
TRBJ2-7,TRBV5-6,CASSASSRYEQYF
TRBJ1-1,TRBV6-5,CASTDDRRYSEAFF
TRBJ2-2,TRBV12-3/TRBV12-4,CASFGGTGELFF